These T cell receptor beta chains were read from a single sample in a study of T-cell memory formation after mild COVID-19. TCRdb used MiXCR to reprocess the 5' RACE reads, holding one entry per CDR3 protein. The data hold about 110,000 distinct CDR3 sequences, with 12% observed a single time. The sample taken for sequencing was PBMCs or a T cell subset sorted from them (not recorded which). These receptors originate from an adult woman who had mild COVID-19 (a few samples of this study predate the infection). Cell type and time point are not known. The CDR3 runs from the conserved cysteine through the conserved F or W. The order of the fields is clone size, D gene, J gene, V gene, CDR3 protein, CDR3 DNA. A D gene is named only where the DNA matches it firmly. Some rows mark clone size as missing; the rest say once, few, many or name a class of expanded clone.

- TRBD1 TRBJ1-2 TRBV27 CASRKGQGNYGYTF TGTGCCAGCAGGAAGGGACAGGGGAACTATGGCTACACCTTC
- - TRBJ1-5 TRBV15 CATQDSLNQPQHF TGTGCCACTCAGGACAGTCTTAATCAGCCCCAGCATTTT
few - TRBJ1-1 TRBV7-2 CASSVTRGGRMNTEAFF TGTGCCAGCAGCGTTACCAGGGGCGGAAGAATGAACACTGAAGCTTTCTTT
few - TRBJ2-5 TRBV6-5 CASSYFPGGVRETQYF TGTGCCAGCAGTTACTTTCCCGGAGGGGTGAGGGAGACCCAGTACTTC
- TRBD1 TRBJ1-5 TRBV3-1 CASSIGTGGIEPQHF TGTGCCAGCAGCATAGGGACAGGGGGTATAGAGCCCCAGCATTTT
- - TRBJ2-1 TRBV7-9 CASSLATGPPYNEQFF TGTGCCAGCAGCTTAGCGACCGGGCCACCCTACAATGAGCAGTTCTTC
- - TRBJ1-4 TRBV20-1 CSASTDSGARKLFF TGCAGTGCTAGCACGGATTCGGGGGCTCGAAAACTGTTTTTT
few - TRBJ2-1 TRBV4-1 CASSQEPLAGSSYNEQFF TGCGCCAGCAGCCAAGAACCTCTGGCGGGGTCGTCCTACAATGAGCAGTTCTTC
- TRBD1 TRBJ1-1 TRBV7-9 CASSSGTGTTESFF TGTGCCAGCAGCTCCGGGACAGGGACCACTGAATCTTTCTTT
- - TRBJ2-2 TRBV29-1 CSVDKGVNTGELFF TGCAGCGTTGACAAGGGGGTGAACACCGGGGAGCTGTTTTTT
many - TRBJ1-5 TRBV6-5 CASSYANQPQHF TGTGCCAGCAGTTATGCGAATCAGCCCCAGCATTTT
few - TRBJ1-4 TRBV29-1 CSVPGTDNEKLFF TGCAGCGTTCCCGGGACTGATAATGAAAAACTGTTTTTT
few TRBD1 TRBJ2-5 TRBV24-1 CATSDLPPGGGETQYF TGTGCCACCAGTGATTTGCCGCCAGGGGGCGGAGAGACCCAGTACTTC
- - TRBJ2-7 TRBV5-5 CASTQEGITPREQYF TGTGCCAGCACCCAAGAGGGGATCACGCCTCGGGAGCAGTACTTC
- - TRBJ1-1 TRBV24-1 CATSEGVEAFF TGTGCCACCAGTGAGGGAGTGGAAGCTTTCTTT
- - TRBJ2-1 TRBV5-1 CASSLLGHSYNEQFF TGCGCCAGCAGCTTGTTAGGGCACTCCTACAATGAGCAGTTCTTC
- TRBD2 TRBJ2-1 TRBV5-4 CASSQREAYNEQFF TGTGCCAGCAGTCAGCGGGAGGCCTACAATGAGCAGTTCTTC
few TRBD2 TRBJ2-5 TRBV12-3/TRBV12-4 CASSLTTSAVETQYF TGTGCCAGCAGTTTAACGACTAGCGCAGTAGAGACCCAGTACTTC
- - TRBJ1-2 TRBV7-6 CASSLALTGSPSSYGYTF TGTGCCAGCAGCTTAGCCTTGACAGGTTCCCCCTCCTCCTATGGCTACACCTTC
few TRBD2 TRBJ2-7 TRBV13 CASSLFLGGSYEQYF TGTGCCAGCAGCTTATTTCTGGGGGGGTCCTACGAGCAGTACTTC
few - TRBJ1-6 TRBV12-3/TRBV12-4 CASSLWGRDNSPLHF TGTGCCAGCAGTTTATGGGGGAGAGATAATTCACCCCTCCACTTT
many TRBD1 TRBJ2-1 TRBV2 CASSVGTGGTWDEQFF TGTGCCAGCAGTGTTGGGACAGGGGGTACGTGGGATGAGCAGTTCTTC
- TRBD2 TRBJ2-7 TRBV9 CASSPVAGEGLEQYF TGTGCCAGCAGCCCCGTAGCGGGAGAAGGCCTCGAGCAGTACTTC
- TRBD1 TRBJ2-5 TRBV24-1 CATSDSGQEVSLTEETQYF TGTGCCACCAGTGACTCTGGACAGGAAGTCTCTCTAACTGAGGAGACCCAGTACTTC
- - TRBJ2-5 TRBV9 CASSVAGIQETQYF TGTGCCAGCAGCGTAGCAGGGATCCAAGAGACCCAGTACTTC
- TRBD2 TRBJ2-5 TRBV7-7 CASSLRTSGQETQYF TGTGCTAGCAGCCTACGGACTAGCGGTCAAGAGACCCAGTACTTC
- TRBD2 TRBJ2-7 TRBV29-1 CSVEGGGEQYF TGCAGCGTTGAAGGCGGGGGCGAGCAGTACTTC
- - TRBJ2-1 TRBV27 CASSLEPGIYNEQFF TGTGCCAGCAGTTTAGAGCCAGGGATCTACAATGAGCAGTTCTTC
many - TRBJ2-5 TRBV12-3/TRBV12-4 CASSYGLFGETQYF TGTGCCAGCAGCTATGGACTGTTCGGGGAGACCCAGTACTTC
- - TRBJ2-3 TRBV25-1 CSSSAPRAITDTQYF TGTTCCAGCAGTGCGCCCAGGGCGATCACAGATACGCAGTATTTT
few - TRBJ1-2 TRBV19 CASTPGMGNYGYTF TGTGCCAGTACCCCAGGAATGGGTAACTATGGCTACACCTTC
few - TRBJ2-2 TRBV3-1 CASSQAEGGTGELFF TGTGCCAGCAGCCAGGCGGAAGGGGGCACCGGGGAGCTGTTTTTT
many - TRBJ2-7 TRBV11-2 CASSPTPRPDYGSYEQYF TGTGCCAGCAGCCCTACCCCTAGGCCGGACTATGGGTCCTACGAGCAGTACTTC
- TRBD1 TRBJ2-1 TRBV5-1 CASSSDTIGTGDEQFF TGCGCCAGCAGCTCGGACACAATTGGGACAGGCGATGAGCAGTTCTTC
few - TRBJ1-1 TRBV6-5 CASTLGGNTEAFF TGTGCCAGCACCCTTGGCGGGAACACTGAAGCTTTCTTT
- TRBD2 TRBJ2-7 TRBV3-1 CASSLTGGRHEQYF TGTGCCAGCAGCCTAACGGGGGGGCGTCACGAGCAGTACTTC
- TRBD2 TRBJ2-7 TRBV7-9 CAIFRGEEAYEQYF TGTGCCATCTTTCGGGGGGAGGAAGCCTACGAGCAGTACTTC
few - TRBJ1-1 TRBV4-1 CASSQDPGLINTEAFF TGCGCCAGCAGCCAAGATCCAGGTTTGATAAACACTGAAGCTTTCTTT
few - TRBJ2-1 TRBV7-8 CASSPGPENNEQFF TGTGCCAGCAGCCCCGGCCCCGAAAACAATGAGCAGTTCTTC
few TRBD1 TRBJ2-2 TRBV7-9 CASSPRDSKNTGELFF TGTGCCAGCAGCCCAAGGGACAGTAAGAACACCGGGGAGCTGTTTTTT
- - TRBJ1-1 TRBV20-1 CSARGRPDRTEAFF TGCAGTGCTAGAGGTCGGCCCGATAGGACTGAAGCTTTCTTT
many TRBD1 TRBJ2-1 TRBV5-1 CASSSEANLTGPSSYNEQFF TGCGCCAGCAGCTCCGAAGCGAATCTGACAGGGCCGAGCTCCTACAATGAGCAGTTCTTC
few - TRBJ2-6 TRBV6-6 CASSPWREPLSGANVLTF TGTGCCAGCAGTCCCTGGCGGGAACCCCTCTCTGGGGCCAACGTCCTGACTTTC
many - TRBJ2-5 TRBV29-1 CSVEGREPGETQYF TGCAGCGTTGAAGGACGGGAGCCGGGAGAGACCCAGTACTTC
- - TRBJ1-6 TRBV7-3 CAISQDSGEDSPLHF TGTGCCATCAGTCAGGACTCCGGAGAGGATTCACCCCTCCACTTT
few TRBD2 TRBJ2-3 TRBV4-3 CASSPSTSLDTQYF TGCGCCAGCAGCCCCTCGACTAGCCTGGATACGCAGTATTTT